Below, 17 T cell receptor beta chains from the same sample are listed, as sequenced in a study of T-cell memory formation after mild COVID-19. TCRdb reanalysed the 5' RACE reads using MiXCR and keeps one entry per CDR3 protein. This sample has 150,000 or so distinct CDR3 sequences; around 10% occur once, and the top ten carry around 3.8%. The sample comprised PBMCs or a T cell subset sorted from them (not recorded which). Receptor source: a man between 18 and 35 years old who had mild COVID-19 (a few samples of this study predate the infection). Cell type and time point are not known.

The gene calls are TRBV7-2 and TRBJ2-5; D unclear. Germline values: CDR1 SGHTA, CDR2 FQGNSA. V lost 3 bases and J 6 bases, leaving 17 bases between the germline ends. The CDR3 extends over 15 amino acids. The DNA for the CDR3 is TGTGCCAGCAGCTTGAGCCGGGCCCTGGTTAAGACCCAGTACTTC. The encoded protein is CASSLSRALVKTQYF.

The rearrangement links TRBV5-1 to TRBJ1-6; D might be TRBD1 (5 bases). Deletions cut 1 base from V and 6 bases from J, with 17 bases between. CDR1 SGHRS and CDR2 YFSETQ come from the germline V gene. The CDR3 consists of 17 residues. CDR3: CASSLNQGRGSNSPLHF. The CDR3 DNA sequence: TGCGCCAGCAGCTTGAATCAGGGACGAGGGTCTAATTCACCCCTCCACTTT. Drawing the rest from reference TRBV5-1 and TRBJ1-6, the complete variable domain is KAGVTQTPRYLIKTRGQQVTLSCSPISGHRSVSWYQQTPGQGLQFLFEYFSETQRNKGNFPGRFSGRQFSNSRSEMNVSTLELGDSALYLCASSLNQGRGSNSPLHFGNGTRLTVT.

This clonotype was detected a few times. The chain joins TRBV7-9 to TRBJ2-7, with 8 nucleotides matching TRBD2. Germline CDR1 SEHNR, CDR2 FQNEAQ (reference sequence). CDR3 length: 14 amino acids. Germline trimming cut 5 bases from V and 1 base from J; bases unmatched to any gene: 4. DNA of the CDR3: TGTGCCAGCAGCCGGGGACTAGATTCCTACGAGCAGTACTTC. The encoded protein is CASSRGLDSYEQYF.

The V and J genes are TRBV6-5 and TRBJ1-1; TRBD1 is a possible D gene (6 bases). Germline CDR1 MNHEY, CDR2 SVGAGI. Trimming took 6 bases from V and 4 from J, leaving 15 bases between them. CDR3 length: 14 amino acids. This chain's CDR3 is CASSPDRIRTEAFF. The CDR3 region has the DNA TGTGCCAGCAGCCCGGACAGAATTCGCACTGAAGCTTTCTTT.

This chain connects TRBV5-1 to TRBJ1-1; 7 positions match TRBD1. The CDR3 is 17 amino acids. V lost 3 bases, J lost 0 bases, and 11 bases stayed unmatched. Germline V gene data show CDR1 as SGHRS and CDR2 as YFSETQ. The CDR3 DNA sequence: TGCGCCAGCAGCTATAGACAGGGAGCGCTCATGAACACTGAAGCTTTCTTT. Amino acids: CASSYRQGALMNTEAFF. The whole variable domain, filled in from reference TRBV5-1 and TRBJ1-1, reads KAGVTQTPRYLIKTRGQQVTLSCSPISGHRSVSWYQQTPGQGLQFLFEYFSETQRNKGNFPGRFSGRQFSNSRSEMNVSTLELGDSALYLCASSYRQGALMNTEAFFGQGTRLTVV.

The chain recombines TRBV20-1 with TRBJ2-7; TRBD1 might be the D (5 bases). Trimming cost V 0 bases and J 3 bases, with 12 bases left between them. CDR1 and CDR2 from the germline V gene are DFQATT and SNEGSKA (reference sequence). CDR3 length equals 14 residues. The CDR3 nucleotides are TGCAGTGCTAGAGATCCGACAGTGGGCTACGAGCAGTACTTC. Encoded protein: CSARDPTVGYEQYF.

This clonotype occurred many times. DNA of the CDR3: TGCGCCAGCAGCCAAGGGGTAGGCAAGACATCCTACGAGCAGTACTTC. This gives the protein CASSQGVGKTSYEQYF. The V call is TRBV4-3, the J call TRBJ2-7, with D unclear. With 1 base removed from V and 1 base from J, the gap between germline ends came to 14 bases. Per germline, CDR1 LGHNA and CDR2 YSLEER. The CDR3 spans 16 residues.

The table lists this clonotype with many counts. The chain is built from TRBV19 and TRBJ1-6, with 7 bases fitting TRBD1. CDR3 length: 13 amino acids. Trimming removed 10 bases from V and 4 bases from J; junction bases left unmatched: 4. Germline V CDR1 and CDR2: LNHDA, SQIVND (reference sequence). CDR3 DNA: TGTGCCACCAGGACAGGTTATAATTCACCCCTCCACTTT. Its translation is CATRTGYNSPLHF. Filled out from reference TRBV19 and TRBJ1-6, the complete variable domain reads DGGITQSPKYLFRKEGQNVTLSCEQNLNHDAMYWYRQDPGQGLRLIYYSQIVNDFQKGDIAEGYSVSREKKESFPLTVTSAQKNPTAFYLCATRTGYNSPLHFGNGTRLTVT.

This clonotype has more than one count but fewer than ten. The chain joins TRBV12-3 or TRBV12-4 to TRBJ1-2; D may be TRBD1 (5 bases). The CDR3 has 12 residues. The ends were cut back, 7 bases at V and 8 bases at J, with 14 bases in the middle. In DNA form, the CDR3 reads TGTGCCAGCAAAGAGGATCCAGGGGGCTACACCTTC. Its protein is CASKEDPGGYTF.

This clonotype was found a few times. V is TRBV7-3 and J is TRBJ2-2, with TRBD2 matching 10 bases. V shed 6 bases and J 2 bases; nucleotides not matched to a gene: 6. This CDR3 is 16 amino acids long. Looked up from germline, CDR1 is SGHTA and CDR2 is FQGTGA. In DNA form, the CDR3 reads TGTGCCAGCAGTCGACTAGCGGGTACCAACACCGGGGAGCTGTTTTTT. As protein: CASSRLAGTNTGELFF.

This clonotype appeared a few times. This chain uses TRBV27 with TRBJ1-1, with D maybe TRBD1 (6 bases). The CDR3 totals 11 residues. Looked up from germline, CDR1 is MNHEY and CDR2 is SMNVEV (reference sequence). V gave up 6 bases and J gave up 8 bases, with 10 bases separating them. The CDR3 nucleotides read TGTGCCAGCAGAAGTCAGGGGGAAGCTTTCTTT. This gives the protein CASRSQGEAFF.

This clonotype was found a few times. V gene TRBV28 combines with J gene TRBJ2-1, with TRBD2 matching over 8 bases. Trimming at V came to 4 bases and at J to 2 bases, leaving 7 bases not matched to a gene. The CDR3 length is 16 residues. Per germline, CDR1 MDHEN and CDR2 SYDVKM. This CDR3 reads CASSSGGGGTYNEQFF. The CDR3 region has the DNA TGTGCCAGCAGTTCGGGAGGCGGGGGGACCTACAATGAGCAGTTCTTC.

This clonotype occurred a few times. The chain links TRBV29-1 to TRBJ1-4; D gene unclear. This CDR3 has 13 amino acids. CDR1 is SQVTM, CDR2 ANQGSEA, per germline. Trimming pared 4 bases from V and 4 bases from J, leaving 10 bases between. Here the CDR3 reads CSVGRNFNEKLFF. Here the CDR3 DNA reads TGCAGCGTTGGAAGGAATTTTAATGAAAAACTGTTTTTT.

This clonotype was counted many times. This rearrangement joins TRBV3-1 to TRBJ2-1, with 9 bases that match TRBD2. This CDR3 is 14 amino acids long. V lost 4 bases and J lost 9; bases outside the gene matches: 7. Germline V gives CDR1 LGHDT, CDR2 YNNKEL (reference sequence). The CDR3 protein is CASSPVSGGGEQFF. The CDR3 DNA reads TGTGCCAGCAGCCCAGTTAGCGGGGGAGGTGAGCAGTTCTTC.

V and J are TRBV28 and TRBJ1-5; D unclear. Deletions cut 2 bases from V and 8 bases from J, with 4 bases between. CDR3 length equals 11 residues. CDR1 and CDR2 from the germline V gene are MDHEN and SYDVKM. The chain's CDR3 is CASSLAKPQHF. Written as DNA, the CDR3 is TGTGCCAGCAGTTTAGCGAAGCCCCAGCATTTT.

The V call is TRBV10-2, the J call TRBJ1-1, with TRBD1 identical over 8 bases. V dropped 8 bases and J dropped 1; count of bases not matched to a gene: 3. The CDR3 has 13 amino acids. The germline CDR1 and CDR2 sequences are WSHSY and SAAADI. In DNA, the CDR3 is TGCGCCAGCCGGGGACAGGAGAACACTGAAGCTTTCTTT. It encodes CASRGQENTEAFF.

This clonotype was seen a handful of times. This chain joins TRBV5-1 and TRBJ1-2; 7 bases match TRBD1. V shed 4 bases and J 8 bases; nucleotides not matched to a gene: 11. Germline assignment: CDR1 SGHRS and CDR2 YFSETQ. This CDR3 comprises 14 residues. CDR3 residues: CASSLAGQGDGYTF. Written as DNA, the CDR3 is TGCGCCAGCAGCCTGGCTGGGCAGGGGGACGGCTACACCTTC. Drawing the rest from reference TRBV5-1 and TRBJ1-2, the complete variable domain is KAGVTQTPRYLIKTRGQQVTLSCSPISGHRSVSWYQQTPGQGLQFLFEYFSETQRNKGNFPGRFSGRQFSNSRSEMNVSTLELGDSALYLCASSLAGQGDGYTFGSGTRLTVV.